A single sample gave rise to the 18 T cell receptor beta chains below, sequenced in a study of blood T cell repertoires in COVID-19. Measured with immunoSEQ multiplex PCR; TCRdb has only the in-frame clones, and not every one. Among some 70,000 clones, around 80% were seen once, and the ten largest hold 5% to 6%. The sequenced sample consisted of peripheral blood. The receptors here all came from a man over 45 with active COVID-19.

CDR3 sequence: CASSWGLARAGETQYF. The CDR3, as DNA: TGCGCCAGCAGCTGGGGACTAGCGCGAGCGGGGGAGACCCAGTACTTC. This sequence joins TRBV5-1 and TRBJ2-5, with 10 bases that match TRBD2. The CDR3 totals 16 residues. Germline CDR1 and CDR2: SGHRS and YFSETQ. V shed 3 bases, J shed 5 bases, and the junction held 10 bases outside the gene matches.

The chain joins TRBV7-8 to TRBJ2-3, with 7 bases matching TRBD2. There are 14 residues in the CDR3. Trimming took 5 bases from V and 0 from J; bases not matched to a gene: 2. Per germline, CDR1 SGHVS and CDR2 FQNEAQ. CDR3 in amino acids: CASSPTSSTDTQYF. The CDR3 nucleotides read TGTGCCAGCAGCCCGACTAGCAGCACAGATACGCAGTATTTT. Full variable domain (rest looked up from reference TRBV7-8 and TRBJ2-3): GAGVSQSPRYKVAKRGQDVALRCDPISGHVSLFWYQQALGQGPEFLTYFQNEAQLDKSGLPSDRFFAERPEGSVSTLKIQRTQQEDSAVYLCASSPTSSTDTQYFGPGTRLTVL.

This chain connects TRBV10-3 to TRBJ2-2; 12 bases fit TRBD2. CDR3 length: 16 amino acids. V lost 11 bases and J lost 2; bases outside the gene matches: 9. Germline assignment: CDR1 ENHRY and CDR2 SYGVKD. The CDR3 DNA is TGTGCCTCCTCGACTAGCGGGGGCCAAAACACCGGGGAGCTGTTTTTT. It encodes CASSTSGGQNTGELFF.

A single count supports this clone. The chain recombines TRBV18 with TRBJ2-5; D might be TRBD1 (6 bases). CDR3 length equals 14 residues. The V gene's germline CDR1 is KGHSH and CDR2 LQKENI. V was pared by 6 bases and J by 3 bases, with 14 bases between. The chain's CDR3 is CASSSTAGEETQYF. For the CDR3, the DNA is TGTGCCAGCTCCTCCACCGCAGGGGAAGAGACCCAGTACTTC.

The chain's CDR3 is CASSSGLRETQYF. Written as DNA, the CDR3 is TGCGCCAGCTCCAGCGGATTACGGGAGACCCAGTACTTC. V and J are TRBV10-1 and TRBJ2-5, with a possible D match to TRBD2 (5 bases). Per germline, CDR1 WNHNN and CDR2 SYGVQD (reference sequence). V lost 8 bases and J 5 bases, leaving 15 bases between the germline ends. This CDR3 contains 13 residues.

The chain links TRBV6-5 to TRBJ1-2; D uncertain. V was cut by 5 bases and J by 2 bases, with 12 bases left in between. The CDR3 contains 14 residues. Per the germline V gene, CDR1 is MNHEY and CDR2 is SVGAGI. In DNA form, the CDR3 reads TGTGCCAGCAGTACCCCCTCGGGGAACTATGGCTACACCTTC. Translation: CASSTPSGNYGYTF.

The rearrangement joins TRBV7-2 to TRBJ1-5, with 9 nucleotides matching TRBD1. V gave up 6 bases and J gave up 7 bases; unmatched junction bases: 7. CDR3 length: 14 amino acids. Germline V lookup: CDR1 SGHTA, CDR2 FQGNSA. The CDR3 spells CASSSDRGGQPQHF. The CDR3 DNA follows: TGTGCCAGCAGTTCGGACAGGGGAGGACAGCCCCAGCATTTT. Filled out from reference TRBV7-2 and TRBJ1-5, the complete variable domain reads GAGVSQSPSNKVTEKGKDVELRCDPISGHTALYWYRQSLGQGLEFLIYFQGNSAPDKSGLPSDRFSAERTGGSVSTLTIQRTQQEDSAVYLCASSSDRGGQPQHFGDGTRLSIL.

The chain is built from TRBV3-1 (or the pseudogene TRBV3-2) and TRBJ1-2, with 9 bases aligning to TRBD1. This CDR3 region has 17 residues. Germline-derived CDR1 and CDR2 are LGHDT and YNNKEL (reference sequence). With 4 bases clipped from V and 5 bases from J, the junction kept 14 bases outside the gene matches. The CDR3, as DNA: TGTGCCAGCAGCCCCGGGACAGGGTCGGATGAGGGGTATGGCTACACCTTC. Residues: CASSPGTGSDEGYGYTF.

This clone has ten or more counts. The chain employs TRBV2 and TRBJ1-4, with unresolved D. CDR3 size: 14 residues. Trimming left V 7 bases short and J 5 bases short, with 14 bases between. Germline V lookup: CDR1 SNHLY, CDR2 FYNNEI. The CDR3 DNA is TGTGCCAGCACTCGGGAGAGCCTGAATGAAAAACTGTTTTTT. Protein: CASTRESLNEKLFF. Combining the CDR3 with reference TRBV2 and TRBJ1-4 gives the whole variable domain EPEVTQTPSHQVTQMGQEVILRCVPISNHLYFYWYRQILGQKVEFLVSFYNNEISEKSEIFDDQFSVERPDGSNFTLKIRSTKLEDSAMYFCASTRESLNEKLFFGSGTQLSVL.

The rearrangement joins TRBV6-1 to TRBJ2-1; tentatively, D is TRBD2 (5 bases). V was pared by 1 base and J by 3 bases, with 10 bases between. The CDR3 length is 15 residues. CDR1 MNHNS and CDR2 SASEGT come from the germline V gene. The CDR3 coding sequence is TGTGCCAGCAGTGAAGGCAGGAGGCTCTACAATGAGCAGTTCTTC. Its translation is CASSEGRRLYNEQFF.

This chain links TRBV9 with TRBJ1-6, with D perhaps matching TRBD1 (5 bases). The CDR3 spans 14 residues. Trimming removed 4 bases from V and 10 bases from J, with 15 bases in between. CDR1 SGDLS and CDR2 YYNGEE come from the germline V gene. The chain's CDR3 is CASSSAGGRSPLHF. CDR3 bases: TGTGCCAGCAGCTCGGCGGGGGGGAGATCACCCCTCCACTTT.

This clone occurred once. The chain recombines TRBV6-9 with TRBJ2-7; D unresolved. The CDR3 length is 17 residues. Per the germline V gene, CDR1 is MNHGY and CDR2 is SVAAGI. V lost 0 bases and J lost 2, with 17 bases in between. CDR3 in amino acids: CASSYSTPRVRTYEQYF. In DNA form, the CDR3 reads TGTGCCAGCAGTTATTCCACCCCCCGGGTACGAACCTACGAGCAGTACTTC.

V gene TRBV6-5 combines with J gene TRBJ1-3, with TRBD1 identical over 7 bases. The J segment lost 5 bases and the V segment lost 5 bases, leaving 3 bases of the junction unmatched. The CDR3 runs 13 residues. Germline V lookup: CDR1 MNHEY, CDR2 SVGAGI. The CDR3 reads CASSRQGRNTIYF. For the CDR3, the DNA is TGTGCCAGCAGTCGACAGGGTCGAAACACCATATATTTT.

CDR3 sequence reads: CASTTDRAVFNQPQHF. CDR3 in DNA: TGTGCCAGCACCACAGACAGGGCCGTGTTCAATCAGCCCCAGCATTTT. This chain joins TRBV28 and TRBJ1-5, with 7 bases aligning to TRBD1. Germline V gives CDR1 MDHEN, CDR2 SYDVKM. Trimming removed 7 bases from V and 3 bases from J; junction bases left unmatched: 12. This CDR3 is built from 16 residues.

The table lists this clone with a count of one. The gene calls are TRBV7-9 and TRBJ1-2, with a weak D call TRBD1 (5 bases). The CDR3 consists of 11 residues. V was trimmed by 2 bases and J by 8 bases, leaving 6 bases between them. The germline V gene has CDR1 SEHNR and CDR2 FQNEAQ (reference sequence). As DNA, the CDR3 is TGTGCCAGCAGCTTACGACAGGGCTACACCTTC. It specifies CASSLRQGYTF.

This clone has more than one count but fewer than ten. The V gene is TRBV4-1, the J gene TRBJ2-3, with D perhaps matching TRBD1 (6 bases). The CDR3 spans 17 residues. Germline CDR1 is MGHRA and CDR2 is YSYEKL. The V and J ends lost 0 bases and 2 bases respectively, with 15 bases between them. CDR3 bases: TGCGCCAGCAGCCAAGATAGGGGGACCCCTGTCACAGATACGCAGTATTTT. Its protein product is CASSQDRGTPVTDTQYF.

This clone showed up just a few times. J is TRBJ2-5 and V is TRBV5-1; D perhaps matches TRBD2 (6 bases). The CDR3 totals 14 residues. Germline values: CDR1 SGHRS, CDR2 YFSETQ. Trimming left V 3 bases short and J 8 bases short, with 17 bases between. CDR3 sequence (DNA): TGCGCCAGCAGCTCTGACCCGGGAGTGGGTACCCAGTACTTC. This gives the protein CASSSDPGVGTQYF. The whole variable domain, remainder taken from reference TRBV5-1 and TRBJ2-5, is KAGVTQTPRYLIKTRGQQVTLSCSPISGHRSVSWYQQTPGQGLQFLFEYFSETQRNKGNFPGRFSGRQFSNSRSEMNVSTLELGDSALYLCASSSDPGVGTQYFGPGTRLLVL.

Points on this clone: This sample includes further DNA sequences coding for the same CDR3. CDR3 nucleotide sequence: TGTGCCTGGAGTCCGGAGGGGAGGGGTGGCTACACCTTC. Amino acids: CAWSPEGRGGYTF. The chain joins TRBV30 to TRBJ1-2, with a possible D match to TRBD1 (5 bases). V was shortened by 2 bases and J by 7 bases, with 14 bases between the two germline ends. Germline V CDR1 and CDR2: GTSNPN, SVGIG (reference sequence). CDR3 length: 13 amino acids.